This TCR beta chain was profiled in a study of blood T cell repertoires in COVID-19. Here immunoSEQ multiplex PCR was the method, and the copy in TCRdb shows in-frame clones only, minus some. The data hold around 150,000 clones, with 92% observed a single time. Germline V lookup: CDR1 MNHEY, CDR2 SVGEGT. This CDR3 comprises 16 residues. The J segment lost 6 bases and the V segment lost 5 bases, leaving 10 bases of the junction unmatched. Those enrolled in Seattle joined during active infection and were followed longitudinally afterward. Sequenced material: peripheral blood. This sequence originates from a young man with COVID-19, enrolled during active disease. The chain recombines TRBV6-2 or TRBV6-3 with TRBJ2-2, with TRBD1 identical over 9 bases. The CDR3 sequence is CASSHLPDRGAGELFF. CDR3 bases: TGTGCCAGCAGTCACCTCCCGGACAGGGGCGCCGGGGAGCTGTTTTTT.